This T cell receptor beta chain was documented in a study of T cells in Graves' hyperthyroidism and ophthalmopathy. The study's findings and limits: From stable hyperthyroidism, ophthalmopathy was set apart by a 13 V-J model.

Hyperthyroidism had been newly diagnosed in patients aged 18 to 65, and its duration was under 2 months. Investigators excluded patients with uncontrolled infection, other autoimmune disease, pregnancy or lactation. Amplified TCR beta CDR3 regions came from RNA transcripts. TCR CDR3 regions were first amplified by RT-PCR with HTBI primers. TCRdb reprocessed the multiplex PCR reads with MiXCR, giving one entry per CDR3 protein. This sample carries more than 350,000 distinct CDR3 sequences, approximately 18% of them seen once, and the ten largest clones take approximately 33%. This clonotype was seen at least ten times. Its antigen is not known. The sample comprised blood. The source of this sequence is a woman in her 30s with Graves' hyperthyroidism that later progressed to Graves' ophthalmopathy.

CDR3 residues: CASSRSGRQEAFF. As DNA, the CDR3 is TGTGCCAGCAGCCGATCGGGACGCCAAGAAGCTTTCTTT. The rearrangement joins TRBV2 to TRBJ1-1, with TRBD1 as a possible D gene (5 bases). CDR1 is SNHLY, CDR2 FYNNEI, per germline. Trimming shortened V by 6 bases and J by 8 bases, and 16 bases separated the two germline ends. This CDR3 is built from 13 residues.